One and the same sample provided the 7 T cell receptor beta chains below, sequenced in a study of blood T cell repertoires in COVID-19. Profiling relied on immunoSEQ multiplex PCR, and the TCRdb table lists in-frame clones only, not all of them. The data contain around 200,000 clones, roughly 80% of them singletons. The sample taken for sequencing was peripheral blood. These TCRs come from a woman of 80 years or more with acute or convalescent COVID-19.

Only a few counts were recorded for this clone. The V call is TRBV4-3, the J call TRBJ2-1; TRBD2 matches 13 bases. The germline V gene encodes CDR1 LGHNA and CDR2 YSLEER. This CDR3 contains 21 residues. The ends lost 1 base at V and 1 base at J; junction bases unmatched: 13. The DNA for the CDR3 is TGCGCCAGCAGCCAAGGCAAGATGGGACTAGCGGGGAAAGGGTCCTACAATGAGCAGTTCTTC. Encoded protein: CASSQGKMGLAGKGSYNEQFF.

This chain uses TRBV7-9 with TRBJ2-5; 7 positions agree with TRBD1. The CDR3 is 15 amino acids. The V gene end was trimmed by 0 bases and the J gene end by 2 bases; junction bases not matched to a gene: 3. Germline V CDR1 and CDR2: SEHNR, FQNEAQ (reference sequence). The CDR3 DNA reads as TGTGCCAGCAGCTTAGCGGGGACAGCTCAAGAGACCCAGTACTTC. Translating gives CASSLAGTAQETQYF.

This clone was found once. The V and J genes are TRBV7-3 and TRBJ2-1; the D is unclear. The CDR3 is 15 residues long. V was cut by 4 bases and J by 0 bases, with 10 bases left in between. CDR1 and CDR2 from the germline V gene are SGHTA and FQGTGA. The CDR3 region is CASSYTFGSYNEQFF. CDR3 nucleotides: TGTGCCAGCAGCTACACCTTTGGCTCCTACAATGAGCAGTTCTTC.

The J gene is TRBJ1-5, the V gene TRBV6-2 or TRBV6-3, with 10 positions matching TRBD1. V shed 2 bases and J 6 bases; nucleotides not matched to a gene: 4. There are 15 residues in the CDR3. Looked up from germline, CDR1 is MNHEY and CDR2 is SVGEGT. The CDR3 DNA sequence: TGTGCCAGCAGTTACGGGGACAGGGGCTCTCAGCCCCAGCATTTT. Protein sequence: CASSYGDRGSQPQHF.

This chain connects TRBV7-3 to TRBJ2-7, with a weak D call TRBD1 (7 bases). CDR1 is SGHTA, CDR2 FQGTGA, per germline. With 2 bases removed from V and 10 bases from J, the gap between germline ends came to 18 bases. The CDR3 is 14 amino acids. CDR3: CASSLDPGGPKQYF. CDR3 sequence (DNA): TGTGCCAGCAGCTTAGATCCAGGGGGGCCGAAACAGTACTTC.

This clone was recorded once. The V gene is TRBV4-2, the J gene TRBJ2-5; 14 bases match TRBD2. Germline loops: CDR1 LGHNA, CDR2 YNFKEQ. CDR3 size: 15 residues. J was trimmed by 5 bases and V by 4 bases; bases with no gene match: 3. The CDR3 nucleotides are TGTGCCAGCAGCCCGGGACTAGCGGGAGAGGAGACCCAGTACTTC. Protein: CASSPGLAGEETQYF.

This chain uses TRBV5-5 with TRBJ1-2; perhaps TRBD1 as D (5 bases). V was shortened by 4 bases and J by 0 bases, with 13 bases between the two germline ends. Germline V gene sequence: CDR1 SGHKS, CDR2 YYEKEE (reference sequence). The CDR3 is 15 residues long. CDR3 nucleotide sequence: TGTGCCAGCAGCGCGGCGGGACGGGCTAACTATGGCTACACCTTC. This gives the protein CASSAAGRANYGYTF.